Listed below are T cell receptor beta chains from one sample, sequenced in a study of vaccination effects on CD4 cells after COVID-19. Method: immunoSEQ multiplex PCR; TCRdb's copy keeps in-frame clones and lacks some. The sample lists about 71,000 clones, around 79% occurring once. Antigens of these TCRs are unknown. Specimen: CD4+ T cells from PBMCs cultured without peptide, collected after COVID-19 vaccination. All receptors derive from a human donor who received a COVID-19 vaccine. Both conserved end residues are part of each CDR3. The order of the fields is V gene, clone size, CDR3 protein. Clone sizes are given selectively: once, few, many, or a class where the clone is expanded.

v_call: TRBV18; clone_size: .; cdr3_aa: CASSLRRGGGVETQYF
v_call: TRBV18; clone_size: .; cdr3_aa: CASSPRGDTQYF
v_call: TRBV19; clone_size: .; cdr3_aa: CASRGRNQETQYF
v_call: TRBV9; clone_size: .; cdr3_aa: CASSVDWARAGELFF
v_call: TRBV7-3; clone_size: .; cdr3_aa: CASRPQAGIGELFF
v_call: TRBV5-1; clone_size: .; cdr3_aa: CASSFPPQETQYF
v_call: TRBV3-1/TRBV3-2; clone_size: .; cdr3_aa: CASSRDRVGTGELFF
v_call: TRBV4-2; clone_size: few; cdr3_aa: CASSLRLAGPGELFF
v_call: TRBV5-8; clone_size: .; cdr3_aa: CASPQAVFSSTDTQYF
v_call: TRBV19; clone_size: .; cdr3_aa: CASRSGARETQYF
v_call: TRBV10-2; clone_size: .; cdr3_aa: CASTSAGAVDTQYF
v_call: TRBV28; clone_size: .; cdr3_aa: CASSTRDNTDTQYF
v_call: TRBV5-1; clone_size: .; cdr3_aa: CASSLDRGNNEKLFF
v_call: TRBV10-3; clone_size: .; cdr3_aa: CAISSIAGSTDTQYF
v_call: TRBV7-9; clone_size: .; cdr3_aa: CASSRSGTGGEKLFF
v_call: TRBV9; clone_size: .; cdr3_aa: CASSVGPYPTEAFF
v_call: TRBV12-3/TRBV12-4; clone_size: .; cdr3_aa: CATSRGRNQPQHF
v_call: TRBV10-3; clone_size: .; cdr3_aa: CAISELETQYF
v_call: TRBV7-3; clone_size: few; cdr3_aa: CASSLNIAGPGELFF
v_call: TRBV2; clone_size: .; cdr3_aa: CAGTAQETQYF
v_call: TRBV28; clone_size: .; cdr3_aa: CASSPGRTGAGNTIYF
v_call: TRBV2; clone_size: .; cdr3_aa: CASSEAEVGNQPQHF
v_call: TRBV5-1; clone_size: .; cdr3_aa: CASSLGAGAQETQYF
v_call: TRBV5-1; clone_size: .; cdr3_aa: CASSLGYTGTEAFF
v_call: TRBV2; clone_size: once; cdr3_aa: CASTEAGMNQPQHF
v_call: TRBV3-1/TRBV3-2; clone_size: .; cdr3_aa: CASSDLRAEQFF
v_call: TRBV7-3; clone_size: .; cdr3_aa: CASSLTSGGGETQYF
v_call: TRBV7-2; clone_size: .; cdr3_aa: CASSSRVSPLHF
v_call: TRBV10-3; clone_size: .; cdr3_aa: CAISERQGDQPQHF
v_call: TRBV7-3; clone_size: .; cdr3_aa: CASSLTGGTDTQYF
v_call: TRBV28; clone_size: .; cdr3_aa: CASIGSGGDNEQFF
v_call: TRBV6-5; clone_size: .; cdr3_aa: CASSYSRGRGTQYF
v_call: TRBV5-5; clone_size: .; cdr3_aa: CASSYVSGGANVLTF
v_call: TRBV5-4; clone_size: .; cdr3_aa: CASRVGGGNEKLFF
v_call: TRBV2; clone_size: .; cdr3_aa: CASLRDRNTEAFF
v_call: TRBV28; clone_size: .; cdr3_aa: CASILEKPGQGRRNQPQHF
v_call: TRBV19; clone_size: .; cdr3_aa: CASSYDRVLTDTQYF
v_call: TRBV11-3; clone_size: few; cdr3_aa: CASSFTALGNEQFF
v_call: TRBV7-3; clone_size: .; cdr3_aa: CASSSLGGSDGYTF
v_call: TRBV5-1; clone_size: .; cdr3_aa: CASSLRGQGNGETQYF
v_call: TRBV2; clone_size: .; cdr3_aa: CASSVNSNQPQHF
v_call: TRBV14; clone_size: .; cdr3_aa: CASSQELRVRTDTQYF
v_call: TRBV28; clone_size: few; cdr3_aa: CASSRGRGYTF
v_call: TRBV7-2; clone_size: few; cdr3_aa: CASSLGRAGNSPLHF
v_call: TRBV6-5; clone_size: .; cdr3_aa: CASSRGAARGNTIYF
v_call: TRBV24-1; clone_size: .; cdr3_aa: CATSDSRDRSSTEQFF
v_call: TRBV4-3; clone_size: .; cdr3_aa: CASSQERTLEEGKLFF
v_call: TRBV30; clone_size: .; cdr3_aa: CAWAGDPTGGYTF
v_call: TRBV27; clone_size: .; cdr3_aa: CASSFTSRGTKNIQYF
v_call: TRBV5-4; clone_size: .; cdr3_aa: CASSPVPGRGETEAFF
v_call: TRBV5-5; clone_size: .; cdr3_aa: CASSLVGNSPLHF
v_call: TRBV25-1; clone_size: .; cdr3_aa: CASSDPWGQVGEQFF
v_call: TRBV5-1; clone_size: few; cdr3_aa: CASSLSTGRYTEAFF
v_call: TRBV19; clone_size: .; cdr3_aa: CASSKGQGRITGELFF
v_call: TRBV7-9; clone_size: few; cdr3_aa: CASSFIALAAFF